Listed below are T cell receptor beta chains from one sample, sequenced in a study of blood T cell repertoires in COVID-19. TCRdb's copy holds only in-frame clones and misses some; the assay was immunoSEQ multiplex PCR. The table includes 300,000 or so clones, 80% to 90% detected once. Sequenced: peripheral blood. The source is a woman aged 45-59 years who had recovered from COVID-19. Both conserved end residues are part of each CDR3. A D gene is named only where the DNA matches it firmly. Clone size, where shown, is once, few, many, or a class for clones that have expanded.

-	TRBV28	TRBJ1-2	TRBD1	CASRTRGGDGYTF	TGTGCCAGCAGAACCAGAGGGGGCGACGGCTACACCTTC
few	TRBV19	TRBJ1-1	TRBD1	CASKTGVGAEAFF	TGTGCCAGTAAGACAGGGGTTGGGGCTGAAGCTTTCTTT
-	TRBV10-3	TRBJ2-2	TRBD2	CAISDAGGRNTGELFF	TGTGCCATCAGTGACGCCGGGGGGAGGAACACCGGGGAGCTGTTTTTT
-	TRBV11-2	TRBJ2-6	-	CASSLDISGANVLTF	TGTGCCAGCAGCTTAGATATCTCTGGGGCCAACGTCCTGACTTTC
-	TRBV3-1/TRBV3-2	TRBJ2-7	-	CASSQQSYEQYF	TGTGCCAGCAGCCAACAGTCCTACGAGCAGTACTTC
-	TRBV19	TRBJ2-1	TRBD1	CASSITGVGYSSEQFF	TGTGCCAGTAGTATAACAGGGGTTGGGTATTCTAGTGAGCAGTTCTTC
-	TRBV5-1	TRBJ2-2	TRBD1	CASSVGHRGIPGELFF	TGCGCCAGCAGCGTTGGACACAGGGGGATCCCCGGGGAGCTGTTTTTT
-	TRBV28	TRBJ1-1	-	CASSTKLTVNTEAFF	TGTGCCAGCAGTACCAAGTTGACAGTAAACACTGAAGCTTTCTTT
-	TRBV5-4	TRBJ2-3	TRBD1	CASSLVNRGLSTDTQYF	TGTGCCAGCAGCTTGGTGAACAGGGGGCTGAGCACAGATACGCAGTATTTT
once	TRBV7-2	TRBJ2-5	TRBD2	CASSLGRTSGVQETQYF	TGTGCCAGCAGCTTAGGCCGGACTAGCGGAGTACAAGAGACCCAGTACTTC
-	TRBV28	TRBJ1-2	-	CASGTSVYTNYGYTF	TGTGCCAGCGGGACATCGGTTTACACTAACTATGGCTACACCTTC
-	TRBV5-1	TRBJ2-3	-	CASSLRGTSTDTQYF	TGCGCCAGCAGCTTGAGAGGGACTAGCACAGATACGCAGTATTTT
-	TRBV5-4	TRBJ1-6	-	CASSLVAAVQGNSPLHF	TGTGCCAGCAGCTTGGTCGCGGCAGTTCAAGGAAATTCACCCCTCCACTTT
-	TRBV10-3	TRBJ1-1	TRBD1	CAISGTGDDEAFF	TGTGCCATCAGTGGGACAGGGGATGATGAAGCTTTCTTT
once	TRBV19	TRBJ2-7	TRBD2	CASSAGLAGSPYEQYF	TGTGCCAGTAGTGCGGGGCTAGCGGGGTCCCCCTACGAGCAGTACTTC
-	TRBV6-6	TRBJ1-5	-	CASSYGGGDQPQHF	TGTGCCAGCAGTTACGGCGGGGGGGATCAGCCCCAGCATTTT
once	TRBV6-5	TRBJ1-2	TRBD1	CASRDRGGYGYTF	TGTGCCAGCCGGGACAGGGGAGGATATGGCTACACCTTC
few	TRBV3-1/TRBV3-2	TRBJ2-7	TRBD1	CASSRGQWGYEQYF	TGTGCCAGCAGCAGGGGACAGTGGGGCTACGAGCAGTACTTC
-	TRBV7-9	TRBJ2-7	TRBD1	CASTSDRGTYEQYF	TGTGCCAGCACCTCGGACAGGGGAACCTACGAGCAGTACTTC
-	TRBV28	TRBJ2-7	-	CASRNGVTYEQYF	TGTGCCAGCAGAAACGGGGTAACCTACGAGCAGTACTTC
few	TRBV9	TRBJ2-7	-	CASSVEYAGPSYEQYF	TGTGCCAGCAGCGTAGAGTATGCGGGTCCCTCCTACGAGCAGTACTTC
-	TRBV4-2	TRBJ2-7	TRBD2	CASSLDFRLAGLSYEQYF	TGTGCCAGCAGCCTTGATTTTAGACTAGCGGGTCTCTCCTACGAGCAGTACTTC
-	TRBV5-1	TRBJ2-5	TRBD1	CASSPNRGRNTQETQYF	TGCGCCAGCAGCCCCAACAGGGGGCGCAACACCCAAGAGACCCAGTACTTC
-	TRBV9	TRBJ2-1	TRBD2	CASSARLADYNEQFF	TGTGCCAGCAGCGCCCGACTAGCGGACTACAATGAGCAGTTCTTC
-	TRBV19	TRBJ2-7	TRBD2	CASSIRLVAGVSNEQYF	TGTGCCAGTAGTATTCGACTTGTAGCGGGAGTTTCCAACGAGCAGTACTTC
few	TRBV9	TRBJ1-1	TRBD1	CASSVGTGTEAFF	TGTGCCAGCAGCGTAGGGACAGGCACTGAAGCTTTCTTT
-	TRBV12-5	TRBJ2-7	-	CASGLNRGEQYF	TGTGCTAGTGGTTTGAATCGGGGCGAGCAGTACTTC
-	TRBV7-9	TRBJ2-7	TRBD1	CASSSPRDSDGPVSYEQYF	TGTGCCAGCAGCTCACCCCGGGACAGCGATGGCCCCGTCTCCTACGAGCAGTACTTC
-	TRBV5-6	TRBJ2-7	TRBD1	CASSLVRRGLLREQYF	TGTGCCAGCAGCTTAGTCCGCAGGGGGCTTTTGCGCGAGCAGTACTTC
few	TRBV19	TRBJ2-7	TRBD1	CASSMSGQVSSYEQYF	TGTGCCAGTAGTATGAGCGGACAGGTGAGCTCCTACGAGCAGTACTTC
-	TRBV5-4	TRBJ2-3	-	CASRQDSSTDTQYF	TGTGCCAGCAGACAAGACAGCAGTACAGATACGCAGTATTTT
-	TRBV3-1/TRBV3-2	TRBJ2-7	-	CASSSSGEQYF	TGTGCCAGCAGCTCTAGTGGCGAGCAGTACTTC
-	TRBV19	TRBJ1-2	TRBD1	CASSWDRDGYGYTF	TGTGCCAGTAGCTGGGACAGGGATGGTTATGGCTACACCTTC
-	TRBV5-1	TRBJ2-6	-	CASSSAGANVLTF	TGCGCCAGCAGCTCTGCTGGGGCCAACGTCCTGACTTTC
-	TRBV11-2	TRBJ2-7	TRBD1	CASSLQGAAYEQYF	TGTGCCAGCAGCTTGCAGGGGGCAGCCTACGAGCAGTACTTC
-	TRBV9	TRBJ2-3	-	CASSQAGGRWNTQYF	TGTGCCAGCTCCCAAGCGGGCGGCCGTTGGAATACGCAGTATTTT
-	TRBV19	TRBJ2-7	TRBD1	CASSSGTGSSYEQYF	TGTGCCAGTAGTTCCGGGACAGGGTCGTCCTACGAGCAGTACTTC
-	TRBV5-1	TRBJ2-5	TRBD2	CASRVAGVTETQYF	TGCGCCAGCAGGGTGGCGGGAGTCACCGAGACCCAGTACTTC
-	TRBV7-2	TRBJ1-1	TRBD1	CASSLDRGLEAFF	TGTGCCAGCAGCCTGGACAGGGGGCTTGAAGCTTTCTTT
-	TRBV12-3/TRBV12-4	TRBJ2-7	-	CASSQTSTYEQYF	TGTGCCAGCAGCCAGACTAGTACCTACGAGCAGTACTTC
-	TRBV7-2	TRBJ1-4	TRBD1	CASSSSTGEGEKLFF	TGTGCCAGCAGCTCTTCGACAGGGGAGGGGGAAAAACTGTTTTTT
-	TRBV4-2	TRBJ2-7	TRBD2	CASSQEWAGVAYEQYF	TGTGCCAGCAGCCAAGAATGGGCGGGAGTCGCCTACGAGCAGTACTTC
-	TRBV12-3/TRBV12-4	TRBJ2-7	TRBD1	CASSPQGLFEQYF	TGTGCCAGCAGCCCACAGGGGTTGTTCGAGCAGTACTTC
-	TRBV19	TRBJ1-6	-	CASSIGQVFNSPLHF	TGTGCCAGTAGTATTGGGCAGGTATTTAATTCACCCCTCCACTTT
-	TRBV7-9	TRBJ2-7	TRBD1	CASSQGQGYDEQYF	TGTGCCAGCAGCCAGGGACAGGGTTACGACGAGCAGTACTTC
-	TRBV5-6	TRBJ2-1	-	CASTLGRGTSEQFF	TGTGCCAGCACATTGGGTAGGGGGACCTCTGAGCAGTTCTTC
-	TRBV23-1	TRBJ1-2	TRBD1	CASSQKSDRDYGYTF	TGCGCCAGCAGTCAAAAGTCTGACAGGGACTATGGCTACACCTTC
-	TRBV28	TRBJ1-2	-	CASANRAYYGYTF	TGTGCCAGCGCTAACAGGGCCTACTATGGCTACACCTTC
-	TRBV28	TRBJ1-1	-	CASNRHAGTEAFF	TGTGCCAGCAACCGACATGCTGGCACTGAAGCTTTCTTT
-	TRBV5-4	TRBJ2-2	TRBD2	CASSLGAGLNTGELFF	TGTGCCAGCAGCTTGGGAGCGGGATTAAACACCGGGGAGCTGTTTTTT
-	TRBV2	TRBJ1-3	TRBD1	CASSEGTGVAGNTIYF	TGTGCCAGCAGTGAAGGGACAGGGGTGGCTGGAAACACCATATATTTT
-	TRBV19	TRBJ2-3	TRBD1	CASSPRDRQWADTQYF	TGTGCCAGTAGTCCCCGGGACAGGCAGTGGGCAGATACGCAGTATTTT
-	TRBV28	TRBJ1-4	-	CASSTSGASGEKLFF	TGTGCCAGCAGTACGTCAGGGGCCAGTGGTGAAAAACTGTTTTTT
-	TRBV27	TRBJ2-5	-	CASSLVGQSQETQYF	TGTGCCAGCAGTTTGGTGGGGCAAAGCCAAGAGACCCAGTACTTC